This paragraph reports one T cell receptor (beta chain). The V gene lost 0 bases and the J gene lost 9 bases, with 12 bases spanning the gap. The CDR3 is 14 residues long. Germline values: CDR1 LGHNA, CDR2 YNFKEQ. This sample stems from a study of blood T cell repertoires in COVID-19. The wider study: The United States, Italy and Spain supplied acute and convalescent COVID-19 samples. Sources were T cells, B-cell-depleted T cells, or PBMCs; the material itself was cDNA or gDNA.

A Seattle source enrolled patients during active infection and followed them longitudinally. Per the original data handling: Estimation of nucleated cell counts relied on the amplification of reference gene primers. TCRdb keeps only in-frame clones here, not all; method: immunoSEQ multiplex PCR. D and trimming come from the DNA, and the V and J calls and clone size come from that table. This sample has 70,000 to 95,000 clones, with more than 80% found just once. Input material: peripheral blood. This rearrangement joins TRBV4-2 to TRBJ1-5; D remains ambiguous. The sequence derives from a man aged 50-60 years with COVID-19, enrolled during active disease. The CDR3 region has the DNA TGTGCCAGCAGCCAAGATCGGGAGGTCGCGCCCCAGCATTTT. It encodes CASSQDREVAPQHF.